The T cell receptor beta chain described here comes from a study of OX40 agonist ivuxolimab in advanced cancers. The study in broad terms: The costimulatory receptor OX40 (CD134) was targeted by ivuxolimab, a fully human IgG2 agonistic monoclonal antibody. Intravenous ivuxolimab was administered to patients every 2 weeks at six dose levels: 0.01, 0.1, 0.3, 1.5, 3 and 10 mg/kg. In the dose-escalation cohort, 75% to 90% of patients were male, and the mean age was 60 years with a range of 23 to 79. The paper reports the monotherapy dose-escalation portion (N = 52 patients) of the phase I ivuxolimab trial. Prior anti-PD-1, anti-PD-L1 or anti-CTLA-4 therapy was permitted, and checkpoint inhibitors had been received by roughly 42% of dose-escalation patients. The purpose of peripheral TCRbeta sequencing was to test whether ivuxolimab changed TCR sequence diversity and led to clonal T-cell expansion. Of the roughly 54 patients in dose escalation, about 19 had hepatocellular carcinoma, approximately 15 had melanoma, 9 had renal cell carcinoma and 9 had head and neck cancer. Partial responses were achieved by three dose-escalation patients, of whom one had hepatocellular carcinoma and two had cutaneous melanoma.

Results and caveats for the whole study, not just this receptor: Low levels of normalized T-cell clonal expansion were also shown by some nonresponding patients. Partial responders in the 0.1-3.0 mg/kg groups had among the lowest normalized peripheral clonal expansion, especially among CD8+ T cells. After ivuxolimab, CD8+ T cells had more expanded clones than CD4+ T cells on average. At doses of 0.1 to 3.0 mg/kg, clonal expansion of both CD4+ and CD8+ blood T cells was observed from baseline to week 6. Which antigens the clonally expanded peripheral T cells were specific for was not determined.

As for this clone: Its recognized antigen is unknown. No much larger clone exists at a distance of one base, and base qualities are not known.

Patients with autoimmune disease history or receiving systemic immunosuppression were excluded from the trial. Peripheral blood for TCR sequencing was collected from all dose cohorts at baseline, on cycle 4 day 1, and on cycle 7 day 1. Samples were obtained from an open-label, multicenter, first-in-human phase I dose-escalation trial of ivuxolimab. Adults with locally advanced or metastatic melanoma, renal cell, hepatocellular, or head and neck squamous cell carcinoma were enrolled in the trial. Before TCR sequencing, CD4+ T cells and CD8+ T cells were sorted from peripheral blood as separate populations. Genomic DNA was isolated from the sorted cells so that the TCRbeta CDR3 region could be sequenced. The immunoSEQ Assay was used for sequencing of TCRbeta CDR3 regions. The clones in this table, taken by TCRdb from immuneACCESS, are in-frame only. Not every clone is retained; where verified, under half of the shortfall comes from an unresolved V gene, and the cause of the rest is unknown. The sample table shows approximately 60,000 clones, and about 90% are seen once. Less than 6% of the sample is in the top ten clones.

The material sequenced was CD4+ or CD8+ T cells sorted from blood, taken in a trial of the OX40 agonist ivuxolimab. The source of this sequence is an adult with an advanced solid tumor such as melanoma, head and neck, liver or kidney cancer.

The DNA reads TGTGCCAGCAGCTTGGAGGTCCGACGGGCCAACAATGAGCAGTTCTTC. This gives the protein CASSLEVRRANNEQFF. The chain joins TRBV5-6 to TRBJ2-1, with the identity of the D gene unclear. Between the V and J ends, shortened by 0 bases and 5 bases respectively, the junction contains 15 bases. The CDR3 goes from the cysteine to the phenylalanine over 16 residues. Only CDR3 DNA is held: 48 bases, read in frame from base 1. The germline V gene gives CDR1 as SGHDT and CDR2 as YYEEEE.